This T cell receptor beta chain appears in the sequencing data of a study of regulatory T cells in long-lasting Graves disease. The study's findings and limits: Persistent patients had a count of shared public clonotypes (approximately 3,000) that exceeded that of new patients (around 960). Persistent disease was associated with favored TRBV28 usage and with favored use of TRBJ1-2 and TRBJ2-5. Having few samples may have compromised the accuracy.

The time point denotes: persistent/refractory GD, antithyroid drugs over 5 years with positive TRAb. TCR sequences were obtained from RNA taken from PBMCs. Into tubes containing EDTA, about 10 milliliters of peripheral blood were drawn. About this clonotype itself: Its specificity is not known. At one end the junction does not follow the germline gene, possibly because of a read error.

In building TCR beta libraries, iRepertoire HTBI primers were used together with Arm-PCR of CDR3 regions. MiXCR, run by TCRdb on the multiplex PCR reads, gives a single entry per CDR3 protein. In the table there are roughly 450,000 distinct CDR3 sequences, less than 25% of which are singletons. Germline CDR1 reads SGHRS; CDR2 reads YFSETQ. The CDR3 loop spans 15 amino acids. The sequence derives from a female donor with Graves disease. The sample here was peripheral blood mononuclear cells (PBMCs), taken when the disease was refractory, from a patient treated with antithyroid drugs. The gene calls are TRBV5-1 and TRBJ2-7, with 14 bases that match TRBD2. The CDR3 sequence is CASSLRTSGRREQYF. The CDR3 bases are TGTGCCAGCAGCTTACGGACTAGCGGGAGGAGAGAGCAGTACTTC. The variable domain in full, completed from reference TRBV5-1 and TRBJ2-7, reads KAGVTQTPRYLIKTRGQQVTLSCSPISGHRSVSWYQQTPGQGLQFLFEYFSETQRNKGNFPGRFSGRQFSNSRSEMNVSTLELGDSALYLCASSLRTSGRREQYFGPGTRLTVT.